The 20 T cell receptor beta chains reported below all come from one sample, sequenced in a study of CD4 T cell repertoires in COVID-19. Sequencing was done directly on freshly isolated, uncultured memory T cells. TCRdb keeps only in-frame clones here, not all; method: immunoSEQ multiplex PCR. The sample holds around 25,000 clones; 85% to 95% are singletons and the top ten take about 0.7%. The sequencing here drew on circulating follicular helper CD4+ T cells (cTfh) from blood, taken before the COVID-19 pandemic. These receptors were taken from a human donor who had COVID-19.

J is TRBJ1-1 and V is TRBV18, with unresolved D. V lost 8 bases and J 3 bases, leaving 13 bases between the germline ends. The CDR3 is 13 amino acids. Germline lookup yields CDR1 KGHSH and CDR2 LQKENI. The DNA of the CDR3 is TGTGCCAGCCGCCTTGGGCCGGACACTGAAGCTTTCTTT. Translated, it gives CASRLGPDTEAFF.

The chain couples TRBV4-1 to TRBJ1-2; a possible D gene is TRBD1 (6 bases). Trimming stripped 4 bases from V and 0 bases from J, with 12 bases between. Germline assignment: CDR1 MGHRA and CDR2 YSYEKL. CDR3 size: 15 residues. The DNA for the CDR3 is TGCGCCAGCAGCCCGAACAGGGATTCTAACTATGGCTACACCTTC. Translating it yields CASSPNRDSNYGYTF.

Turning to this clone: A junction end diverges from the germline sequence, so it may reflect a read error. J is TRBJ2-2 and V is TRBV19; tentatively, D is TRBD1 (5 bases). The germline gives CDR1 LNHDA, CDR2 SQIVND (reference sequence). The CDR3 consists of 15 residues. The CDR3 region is CASSTQGTNAGELFF. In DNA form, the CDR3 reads TGTGCCAGTAGTACCCAGGGAACGAACGCCGGGGAGCTGTTTTTT.

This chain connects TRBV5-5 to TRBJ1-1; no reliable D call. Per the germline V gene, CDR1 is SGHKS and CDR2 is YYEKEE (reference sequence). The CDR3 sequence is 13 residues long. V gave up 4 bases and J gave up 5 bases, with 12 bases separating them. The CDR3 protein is CASSLEHWTEAFF. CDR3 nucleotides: TGTGCCAGCAGCCTGGAACATTGGACTGAAGCTTTCTTT.

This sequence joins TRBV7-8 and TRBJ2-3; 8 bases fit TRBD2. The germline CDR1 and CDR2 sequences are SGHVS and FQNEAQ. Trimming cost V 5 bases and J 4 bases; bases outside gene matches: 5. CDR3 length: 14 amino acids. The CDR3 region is CASSNSGSADTQYF. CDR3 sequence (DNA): TGTGCCAGCAGCAACAGCGGGAGCGCAGATACGCAGTATTTT. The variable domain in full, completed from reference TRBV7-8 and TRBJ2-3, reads GAGVSQSPRYKVAKRGQDVALRCDPISGHVSLFWYQQALGQGPEFLTYFQNEAQLDKSGLPSDRFFAERPEGSVSTLKIQRTQQEDSAVYLCASSNSGSADTQYFGPGTRLTVL.

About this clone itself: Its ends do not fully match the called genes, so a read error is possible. CDR3 in amino acids: CSVLGGRERYF. The CDR3 DNA sequence: TGCAGCGTTCTGGGGGGACGGGAGCGGTACTTC. The chain links TRBV29-1 to TRBJ2-7, with D possibly matching TRBD2 (6 bases). Germline CDR1 and CDR2: SQVTM and ANQGSEA. There are 11 residues in the CDR3.

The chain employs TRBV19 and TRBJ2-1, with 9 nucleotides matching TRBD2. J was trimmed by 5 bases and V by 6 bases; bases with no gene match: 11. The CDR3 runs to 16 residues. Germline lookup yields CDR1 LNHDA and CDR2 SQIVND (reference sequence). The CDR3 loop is CASSTMTSGVDNEQFF. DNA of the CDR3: TGTGCCAGTAGCACTATGACTAGCGGAGTTGACAATGAGCAGTTCTTC. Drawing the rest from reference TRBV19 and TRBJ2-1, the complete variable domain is DGGITQSPKYLFRKEGQNVTLSCEQNLNHDAMYWYRQDPGQGLRLIYYSQIVNDFQKGDIAEGYSVSREKKESFPLTVTSAQKNPTAFYLCASSTMTSGVDNEQFFGPGTRLTVL.

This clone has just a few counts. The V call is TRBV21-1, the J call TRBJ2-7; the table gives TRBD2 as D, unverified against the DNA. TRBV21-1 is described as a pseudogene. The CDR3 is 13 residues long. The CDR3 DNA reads TGTGCCAGCGGAGCCGGGGAAGGAGGCGAGCAGTACTTC. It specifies CASGAGEGGEQYF.

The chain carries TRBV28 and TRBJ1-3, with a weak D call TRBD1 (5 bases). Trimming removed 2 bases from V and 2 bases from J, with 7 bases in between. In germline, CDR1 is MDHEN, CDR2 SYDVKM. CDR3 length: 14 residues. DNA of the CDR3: TGTGCCAGCAGTTTAGAGGACACTGGAAACACCATATATTTT. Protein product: CASSLEDTGNTIYF.

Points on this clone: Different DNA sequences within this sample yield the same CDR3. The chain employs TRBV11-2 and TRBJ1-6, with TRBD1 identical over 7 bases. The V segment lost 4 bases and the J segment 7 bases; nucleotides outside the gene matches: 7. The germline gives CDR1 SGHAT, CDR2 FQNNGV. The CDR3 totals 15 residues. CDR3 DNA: TGTGCCAGCAGCTCCCGACAGGGAAACAATTCACCCCTCCACTTT. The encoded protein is CASSSRQGNNSPLHF.

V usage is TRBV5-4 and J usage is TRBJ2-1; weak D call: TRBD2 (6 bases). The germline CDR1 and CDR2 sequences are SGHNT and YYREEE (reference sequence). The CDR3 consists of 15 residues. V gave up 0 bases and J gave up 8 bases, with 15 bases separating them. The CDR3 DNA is TGTGCCAGCAGCTTGGGCGGGGAACGTAGCTATGAGCAGTTCTTC. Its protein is CASSLGGERSYEQFF. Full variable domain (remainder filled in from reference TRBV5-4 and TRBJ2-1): ETGVTQSPTHLIKTRGQQVTLRCSSQSGHNTVSWYQQALGQGPQFIFQYYREEENGRGNFPPRFSGLQFPNYSSELNVNALELDDSALYLCASSLGGERSYEQFFGPGTRLTVL.

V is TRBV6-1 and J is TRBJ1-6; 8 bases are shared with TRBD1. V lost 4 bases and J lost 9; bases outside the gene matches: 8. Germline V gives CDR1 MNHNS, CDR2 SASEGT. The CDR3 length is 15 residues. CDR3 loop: CASSALGTGGSPLHF. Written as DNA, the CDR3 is TGTGCCAGCAGTGCCCTAGGGACAGGAGGTTCACCCCTCCACTTT.

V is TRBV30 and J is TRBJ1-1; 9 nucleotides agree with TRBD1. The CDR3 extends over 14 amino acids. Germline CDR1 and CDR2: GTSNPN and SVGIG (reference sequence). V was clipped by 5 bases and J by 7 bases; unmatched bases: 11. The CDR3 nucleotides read TGTGCCTGGGCCCTGGGACAGGGAGGGGGTGAAGCTTTCTTT. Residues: CAWALGQGGGEAFF. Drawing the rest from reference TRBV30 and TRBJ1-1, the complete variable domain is SQTIHQWPATLVQPVGSPLSLECTVEGTSNPNLYWYRQAAGRGLQLLFYSVGIGQISSEVPQNLSASRPQDRQFILSSKKLLLSDSGFYLCAWALGQGGGEAFFGQGTRLTVV.

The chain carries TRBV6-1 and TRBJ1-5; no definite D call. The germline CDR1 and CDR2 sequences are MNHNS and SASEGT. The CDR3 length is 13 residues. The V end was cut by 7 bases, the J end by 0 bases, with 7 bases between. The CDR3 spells CASILDSNQPQHF. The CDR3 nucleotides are TGTGCCAGCATCCTAGATAGCAATCAGCCCCAGCATTTT.

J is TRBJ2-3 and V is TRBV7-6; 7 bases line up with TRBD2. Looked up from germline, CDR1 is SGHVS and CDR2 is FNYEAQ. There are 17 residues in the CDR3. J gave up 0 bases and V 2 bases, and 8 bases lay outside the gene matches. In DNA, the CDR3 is TGTGCCAGCAGCTTATTTGGAGCGGGATTTAGCACAGATACGCAGTATTTT. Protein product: CASSLFGAGFSTDTQYF.

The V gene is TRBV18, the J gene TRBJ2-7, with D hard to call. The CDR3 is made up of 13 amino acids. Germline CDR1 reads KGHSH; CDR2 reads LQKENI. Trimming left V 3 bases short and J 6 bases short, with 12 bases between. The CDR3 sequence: CASSPSPNSEQYF. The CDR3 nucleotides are TGTGCCAGCTCACCTTCCCCAAACAGCGAGCAGTACTTC.

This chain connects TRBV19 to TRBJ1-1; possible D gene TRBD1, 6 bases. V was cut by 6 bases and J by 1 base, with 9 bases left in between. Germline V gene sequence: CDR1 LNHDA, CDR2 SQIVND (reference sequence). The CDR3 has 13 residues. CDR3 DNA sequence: TGTGCCAGTAGGCCGGGACAGAACACTGAAGCTTTCTTT. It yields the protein CASRPGQNTEAFF.

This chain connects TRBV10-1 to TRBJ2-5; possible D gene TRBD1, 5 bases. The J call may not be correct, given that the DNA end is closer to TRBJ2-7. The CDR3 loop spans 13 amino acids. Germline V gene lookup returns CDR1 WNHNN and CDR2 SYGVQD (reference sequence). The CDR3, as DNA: TGCGCCAGCAGCCCGGACACCTTCTACGAGCAGTACTTC. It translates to CASSPDTFYEQYF.

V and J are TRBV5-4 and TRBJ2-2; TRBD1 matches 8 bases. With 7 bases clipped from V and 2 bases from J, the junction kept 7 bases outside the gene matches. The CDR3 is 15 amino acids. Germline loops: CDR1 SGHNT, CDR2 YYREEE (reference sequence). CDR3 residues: CASRGTGTNTGELFF. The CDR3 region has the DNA TGTGCCAGCCGGGGGACAGGAACTAACACCGGGGAGCTGTTTTTT.

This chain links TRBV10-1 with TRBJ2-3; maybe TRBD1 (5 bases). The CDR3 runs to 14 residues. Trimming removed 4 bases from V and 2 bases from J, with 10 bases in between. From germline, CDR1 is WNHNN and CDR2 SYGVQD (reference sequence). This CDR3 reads CASSGTSNTDTQYF. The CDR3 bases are TGCGCCAGCAGTGGGACAAGCAACACAGATACGCAGTATTTT.